The present entry profiles one T cell receptor beta chain with its context. This specimen comes from a study of blood T cell repertoires in COVID-19. Study as a whole: Acute-phase and convalescent COVID-19 samples originated in the United States, Italy and Spain. Sources were T cells, B-cell-depleted T cells, or PBMCs; the material itself was cDNA or gDNA.

Study processing details: Estimated nucleated cell counts came from reference gene primer amplification. Clones were read by immunoSEQ multiplex PCR, and TCRdb kept only the in-frame ones, dropping some. V and J calls and clone size come straight from that table; D and trimming were deduced from the DNA. Found here are around 100,000 clones, roughly 89% of them singletons; the top ten hold less than 2%. The clonotype was recovered from a man aged 65 to 79 with active or convalescent COVID-19. The specimen was peripheral blood.

The DNA for the CDR3 is TGTGCCAGCAGCCCCACTAGAGAAGGGACCGGGGAGCTGTTTTTT. Translated, it gives CASSPTREGTGELFF. The chain uses TRBV7-2 and TRBJ2-2; possibly TRBD2 for D (5 bases). V was pared by 5 bases and J by 5 bases, with 15 bases between. CDR3 size: 15 residues. Germline CDR1 SGHTA, CDR2 FQGNSA.